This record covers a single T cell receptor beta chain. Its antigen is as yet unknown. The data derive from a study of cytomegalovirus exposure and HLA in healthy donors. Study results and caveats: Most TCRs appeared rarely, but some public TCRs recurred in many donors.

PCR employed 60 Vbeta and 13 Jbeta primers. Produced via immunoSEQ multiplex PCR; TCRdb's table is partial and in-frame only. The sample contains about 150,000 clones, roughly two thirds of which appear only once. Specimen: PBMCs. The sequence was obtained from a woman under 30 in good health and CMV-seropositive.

CDR3 region: CASKLGAGGNTEAFF. In DNA, the CDR3 is TGTGCCAGCAAGTTGGGGGCCGGAGGAAACACTGAAGCTTTCTTT. The chain joins TRBV7-2 to TRBJ1-1; D perhaps matches TRBD1 (6 bases). This CDR3 is built from 15 residues. Between the trimmed V and J ends, which lost 7 bases and 2 bases, there was a span of 17 bases. The germline V gene has CDR1 SGHTA and CDR2 FQGNSA.